Below are 6 T cell receptor beta chains sequenced from a single sample in a study of cytomegalovirus exposure and HLA in healthy donors. Method: immunoSEQ multiplex PCR; TCRdb's copy keeps in-frame clones and lacks some. The sample holds around 60,000 clones, approximately 95% seen once. The source material was PBMCs. These receptors were obtained from a woman younger than 35 in good health and CMV-seronegative.

This sequence joins TRBV19 and TRBJ2-5; 7 bases match TRBD2. The V gene end was trimmed by 1 base and the J gene end by 5 bases; junction bases not matched to a gene: 10. Germline loops: CDR1 LNHDA, CDR2 SQIVND (reference sequence). The CDR3 covers 16 residues. CDR3 nucleotide sequence: TGTGCCAGTAGTATAGGGCGAGCGGGGCCGGGGGAGACCCAGTACTTC. This translates into CASSIGRAGPGETQYF.

The rearrangement links TRBV7-2 to TRBJ2-2; the D gene is possibly TRBD2 (6 bases). Per the germline V gene, CDR1 is SGHTA and CDR2 is FQGNSA. V lost 6 bases to trimming and J lost 4 bases, with 21 bases between them. The CDR3 is 17 residues long. CDR3 coding DNA: TGTGCCAGCAGGACCTGGCTTAGCGGTGGCCCCACCGGGGAGCTGTTTTTT. Protein: CASRTWLSGGPTGELFF.

The J gene is TRBJ2-5, the V gene TRBV10-1; D ambiguous. Germline CDR1 WNHNN, CDR2 SYGVQD (reference sequence). V gave up 2 bases and J gave up 2 bases, with 6 bases separating them. CDR3 length: 13 residues. CDR3 in DNA: TGCGCCAGCAGTGAGCGGTTACAAGAGACCCAGTACTTC. Translating it yields CASSERLQETQYF.

The chain recombines TRBV19 with TRBJ2-5, with TRBD2 matching 15 bases. The CDR3 length is 19 residues. Germline lookup yields CDR1 LNHDA and CDR2 SQIVND (reference sequence). The V and J ends lost 4 bases and 0 bases, in that order; junction bases with no gene match: 9. The CDR3 loop reads CASSKAGTSGGPYQETQYF. The CDR3 DNA follows: TGTGCCAGTAGTAAGGCCGGGACTAGCGGGGGGCCGTACCAAGAGACCCAGTACTTC.

This clone was seen a handful of times. The V and J genes are TRBV11-3 and TRBJ2-7; D may be TRBD2 (6 bases). Trimming removed 5 bases from V and 6 bases from J, with 17 bases in between. The germline CDR1 and CDR2 sequences are SGHNT and YENEEA. The CDR3 runs to 14 residues. The CDR3 loop is CASSPWGGNSEQYF. CDR3 sequence (DNA): TGTGCCAGCAGCCCGTGGGGCGGGAACTCCGAGCAGTACTTC.

The rearrangement links TRBV27 to TRBJ2-1; 7 bases match TRBD1. The CDR3 totals 15 residues. Germline assignment: CDR1 MNHEY and CDR2 SMNVEV (reference sequence). J was trimmed by 3 bases and V by 6 bases; bases with no gene match: 8. The CDR3 DNA reads TGTGCCAGCAGATCCCGACAGGGAAGCTACAATGAGCAGTTCTTC. This sequence encodes CASRSRQGSYNEQFF.